This TCR beta chain originates from a study of blood T cell repertoires in COVID-19. Assay used: immunoSEQ multiplex PCR; TCRdb lists only in-frame clones, some missing. The sample yields roughly 150,000 clones, 80% to 90% seen once. The CDR3 contains 14 residues. CDR1 is LNHDA, CDR2 SQIVND, per germline (reference sequence). V trimming: 8 bases; J trimming: 6 bases; junction bases outside the gene matches: 7. Sequenced: peripheral blood. This receptor was obtained from a woman between 50 and 59 years old with COVID-19, enrolled during active disease. This chain connects TRBV19 to TRBJ2-2; the match to TRBD2 covers 9 bases. DNA for the CDR3: TGTGCCAGTTGTAGCGGGGGCGGTCCCGGGGAGCTGTTTTTT. Its protein product is CASCSGGGPGELFF.